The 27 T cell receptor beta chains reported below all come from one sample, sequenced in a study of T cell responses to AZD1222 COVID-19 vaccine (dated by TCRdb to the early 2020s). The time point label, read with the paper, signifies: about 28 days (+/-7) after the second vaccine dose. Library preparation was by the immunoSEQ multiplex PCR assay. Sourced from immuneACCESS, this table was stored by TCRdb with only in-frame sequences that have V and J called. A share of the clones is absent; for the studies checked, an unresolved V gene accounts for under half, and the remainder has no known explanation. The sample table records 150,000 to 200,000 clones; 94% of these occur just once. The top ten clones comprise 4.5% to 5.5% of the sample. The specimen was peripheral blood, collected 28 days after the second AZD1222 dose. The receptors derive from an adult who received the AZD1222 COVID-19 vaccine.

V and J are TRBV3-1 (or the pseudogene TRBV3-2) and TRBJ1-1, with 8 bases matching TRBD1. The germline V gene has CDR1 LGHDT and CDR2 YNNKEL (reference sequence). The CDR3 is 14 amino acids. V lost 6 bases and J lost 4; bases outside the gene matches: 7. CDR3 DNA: TGTGCCAGCAGTTACAGGGGGTTGGGCACTGAAGCTTTCTTT. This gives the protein CASSYRGLGTEAFF.

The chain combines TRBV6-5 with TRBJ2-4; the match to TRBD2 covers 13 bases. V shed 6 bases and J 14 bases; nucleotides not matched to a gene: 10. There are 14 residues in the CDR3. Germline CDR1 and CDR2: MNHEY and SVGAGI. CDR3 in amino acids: CASRLTSGRPIEYF. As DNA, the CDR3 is TGTGCCAGCAGGTTGACTAGCGGGAGGCCCATAGAGTACTTC.

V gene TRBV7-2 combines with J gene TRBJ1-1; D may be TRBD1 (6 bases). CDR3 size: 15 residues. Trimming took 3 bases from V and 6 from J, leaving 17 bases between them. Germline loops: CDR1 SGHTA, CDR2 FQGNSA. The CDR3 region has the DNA TGTGCCAGCAGCTTGTCTCCAGGACAGCACGCTGAAGCTTTCTTT. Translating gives CASSLSPGQHAEAFF. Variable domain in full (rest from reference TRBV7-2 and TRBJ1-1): GAGVSQSPSNKVTEKGKDVELRCDPISGHTALYWYRQSLGQGLEFLIYFQGNSAPDKSGLPSDRFSAERTGGSVSTLTIQRTQQEDSAVYLCASSLSPGQHAEAFFGQGTRLTVV.

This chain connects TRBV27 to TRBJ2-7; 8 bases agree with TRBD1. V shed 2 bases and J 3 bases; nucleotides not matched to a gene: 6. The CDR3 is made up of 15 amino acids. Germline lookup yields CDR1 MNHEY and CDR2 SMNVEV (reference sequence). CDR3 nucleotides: TGTGCCAGCAGTTTAAAAGGACAGGGTAACTACGAGCAGTACTTC. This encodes CASSLKGQGNYEQYF.

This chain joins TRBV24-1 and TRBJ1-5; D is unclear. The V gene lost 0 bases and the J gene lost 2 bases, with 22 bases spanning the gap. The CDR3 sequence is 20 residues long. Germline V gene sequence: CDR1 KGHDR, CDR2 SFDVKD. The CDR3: CATSDLIIVGRLEGNQPQHF. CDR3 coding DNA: TGTGCCACCAGTGATTTGATAATTGTCGGGAGGCTCGAGGGCAATCAGCCCCAGCATTTT.

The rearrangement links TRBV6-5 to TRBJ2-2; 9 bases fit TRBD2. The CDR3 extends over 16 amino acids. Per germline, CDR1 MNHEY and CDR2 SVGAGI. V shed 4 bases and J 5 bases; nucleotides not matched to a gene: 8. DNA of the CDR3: TGTGCCAGCAGTTTGACTAGCGGAGGGGGGACCGGGGAGCTGTTTTTT. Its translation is CASSLTSGGGTGELFF.

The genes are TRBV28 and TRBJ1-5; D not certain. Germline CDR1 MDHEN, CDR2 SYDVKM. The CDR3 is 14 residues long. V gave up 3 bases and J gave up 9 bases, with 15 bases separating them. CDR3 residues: CASSLTLAGGPQHF. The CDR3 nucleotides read TGTGCCAGCAGTTTGACTCTCGCCGGAGGGCCCCAGCATTTT.

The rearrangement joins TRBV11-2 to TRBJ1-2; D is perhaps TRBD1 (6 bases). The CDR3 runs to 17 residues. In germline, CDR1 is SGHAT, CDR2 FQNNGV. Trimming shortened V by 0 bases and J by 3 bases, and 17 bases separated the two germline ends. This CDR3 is CASSLDRGGPTDYGYTF. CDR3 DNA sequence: TGTGCCAGCAGCTTAGATCGGGGGGGGCCCACAGACTATGGCTACACCTTC.

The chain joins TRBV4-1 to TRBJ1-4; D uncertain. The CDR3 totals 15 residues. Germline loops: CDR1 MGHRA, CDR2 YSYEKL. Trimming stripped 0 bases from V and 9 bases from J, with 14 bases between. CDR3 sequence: CASSQDVRGGQKLFF. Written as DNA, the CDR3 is TGCGCCAGCAGCCAAGATGTCCGGGGAGGGCAAAAACTGTTTTTT.

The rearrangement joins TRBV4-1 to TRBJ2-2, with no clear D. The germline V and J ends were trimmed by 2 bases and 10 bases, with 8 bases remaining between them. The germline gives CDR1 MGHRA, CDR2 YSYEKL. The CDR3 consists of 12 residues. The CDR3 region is CASSQFGEELFF. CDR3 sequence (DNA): TGCGCCAGCAGCCAATTTGGTGAGGAGCTGTTTTTT.

The CDR3 sequence is CASSLNPGGMGGETQYF. CDR3 nucleotides: TGTGCCAGCAGCTTAAACCCGGGCGGGATGGGGGGAGAGACCCAGTACTTC. The gene calls are TRBV11-2 and TRBJ2-5, with D maybe TRBD2 (6 bases). The V end was cut by 2 bases, the J end by 4 bases, with 20 bases between. Germline V lookup: CDR1 SGHAT, CDR2 FQNNGV. This CDR3 is 17 amino acids long.

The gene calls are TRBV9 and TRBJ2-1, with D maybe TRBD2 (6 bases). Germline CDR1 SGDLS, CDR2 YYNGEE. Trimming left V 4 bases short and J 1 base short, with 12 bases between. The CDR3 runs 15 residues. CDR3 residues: CASSPSGGSYNEQFF. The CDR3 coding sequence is TGTGCCAGCAGCCCCTCCGGGGGTTCCTACAATGAGCAGTTCTTC.

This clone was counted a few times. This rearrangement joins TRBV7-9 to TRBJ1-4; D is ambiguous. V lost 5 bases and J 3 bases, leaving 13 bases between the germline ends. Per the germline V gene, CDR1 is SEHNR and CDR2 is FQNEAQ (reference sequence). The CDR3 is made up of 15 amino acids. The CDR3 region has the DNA TGTGCCAGCAGCGCCACAGCGGTGGCTAATGAAAAACTGTTTTTT. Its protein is CASSATAVANEKLFF.

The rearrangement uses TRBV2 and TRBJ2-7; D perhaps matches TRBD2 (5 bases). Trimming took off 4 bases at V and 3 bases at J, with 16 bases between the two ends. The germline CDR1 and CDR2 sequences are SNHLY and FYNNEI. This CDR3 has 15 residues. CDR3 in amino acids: CASSVAGGNYYEQYF. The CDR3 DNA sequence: TGTGCCAGCAGTGTCGCAGGAGGCAACTACTACGAGCAGTACTTC.

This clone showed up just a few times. The DNA for the CDR3 is TGTGCCAGCAGCCATACGTCACTCACAGATACGCAGTATTTT. The encoded protein is CASSHTSLTDTQYF. The chain links TRBV14 to TRBJ2-3, with D unclear. Germline loops: CDR1 SGHDN, CDR2 FVKESK. V lost 3 bases, J lost 2 bases, and 9 bases lay in between. The CDR3 consists of 14 residues. The full variable domain, rest sourced from reference TRBV14 and TRBJ2-3, is EAGVTQFPSHSVIEKGQTVTLRCDPISGHDNLYWYRRVMGKEIKFLLHFVKESKQDESGMPNNRFLAERTGGTYSTLKVQPAELEDSGVYFCASSHTSLTDTQYFGPGTRLTVL.

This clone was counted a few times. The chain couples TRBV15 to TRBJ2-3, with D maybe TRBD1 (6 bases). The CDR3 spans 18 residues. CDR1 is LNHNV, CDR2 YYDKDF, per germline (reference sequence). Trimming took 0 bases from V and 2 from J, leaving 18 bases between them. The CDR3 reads CATSRERGTRTVTDTQYF. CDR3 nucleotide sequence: TGTGCCACCAGCAGAGAAAGAGGGACAAGGACGGTCACAGATACGCAGTATTTT. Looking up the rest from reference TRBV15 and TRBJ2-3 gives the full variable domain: DAMVIQNPRYQVTQFGKPVTLSCSQTLNHNVMYWYQQKSSQAPKLLFHYYDKDFNNEADTPDNFQSRRPNTSFCFLDIRSPGLGDTAMYLCATSRERGTRTVTDTQYFGPGTRLTVL.

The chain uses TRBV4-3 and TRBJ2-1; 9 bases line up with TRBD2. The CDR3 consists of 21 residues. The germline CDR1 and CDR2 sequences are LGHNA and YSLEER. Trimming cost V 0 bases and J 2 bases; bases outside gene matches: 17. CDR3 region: CASSQDAPARTTSGPYNEQFF. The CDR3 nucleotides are TGCGCCAGCAGCCAAGATGCCCCGGCCCGGACGACTAGCGGACCCTACAATGAGCAGTTCTTC.

The CDR3 bases are TGTGCCAGCAGTCCCTCCGGGACAGGGGGTAGGGAGCAGTACTTC. It yields the protein CASSPSGTGGREQYF. The chain uses TRBV27 and TRBJ2-7, with 11 bases fitting TRBD1. The CDR3 is made up of 15 amino acids. CDR1 is MNHEY, CDR2 SMNVEV, per germline (reference sequence). The ends lost 5 bases at V and 7 bases at J; junction bases unmatched: 10.

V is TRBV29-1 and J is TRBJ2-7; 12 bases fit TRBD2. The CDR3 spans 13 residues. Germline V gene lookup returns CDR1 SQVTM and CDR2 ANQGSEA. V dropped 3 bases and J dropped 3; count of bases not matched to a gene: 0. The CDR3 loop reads CSVEGLAGYEQYF. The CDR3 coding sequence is TGCAGCGTTGAGGGACTAGCGGGCTACGAGCAGTACTTC.

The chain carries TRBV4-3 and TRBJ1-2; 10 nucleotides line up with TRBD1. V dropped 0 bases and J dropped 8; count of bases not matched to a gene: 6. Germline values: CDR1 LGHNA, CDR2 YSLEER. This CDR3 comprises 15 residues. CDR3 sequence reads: CASSQEQTGGWGYTF. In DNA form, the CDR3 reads TGCGCCAGCAGCCAAGAGCAGACAGGGGGCTGGGGCTACACCTTC.

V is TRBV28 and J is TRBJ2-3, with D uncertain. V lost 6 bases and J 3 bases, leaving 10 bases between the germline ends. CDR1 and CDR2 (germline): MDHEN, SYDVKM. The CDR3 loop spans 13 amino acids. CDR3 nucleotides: TGTGCCAGCAGCCCATCGGAAACAGATACGCAGTATTTT. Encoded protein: CASSPSETDTQYF.

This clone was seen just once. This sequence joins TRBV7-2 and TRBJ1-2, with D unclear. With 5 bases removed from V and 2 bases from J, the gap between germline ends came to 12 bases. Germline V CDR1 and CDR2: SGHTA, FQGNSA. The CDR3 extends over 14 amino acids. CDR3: CASSLWTLNYGYTF. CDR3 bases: TGTGCCAGCAGCCTTTGGACTCTAAACTATGGCTACACCTTC.

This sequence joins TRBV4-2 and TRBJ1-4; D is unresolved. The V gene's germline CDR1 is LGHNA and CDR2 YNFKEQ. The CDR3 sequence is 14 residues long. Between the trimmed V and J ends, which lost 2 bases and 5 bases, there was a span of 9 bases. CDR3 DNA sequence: TGTGCCAGCAGCCAATCTGGGAACAATGAAAAACTGTTTTTT. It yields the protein CASSQSGNNEKLFF.

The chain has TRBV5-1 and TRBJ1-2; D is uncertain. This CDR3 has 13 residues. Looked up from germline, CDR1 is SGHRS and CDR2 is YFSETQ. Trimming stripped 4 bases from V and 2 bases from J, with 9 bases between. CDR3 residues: CASSPEKNYGYTF. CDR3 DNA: TGCGCCAGCAGCCCGGAAAAGAACTATGGCTACACCTTC.

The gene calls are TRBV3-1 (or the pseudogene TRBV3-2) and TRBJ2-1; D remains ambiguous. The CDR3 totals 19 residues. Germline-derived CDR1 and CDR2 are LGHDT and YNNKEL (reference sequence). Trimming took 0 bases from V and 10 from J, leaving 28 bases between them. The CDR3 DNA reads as TGTGCCAGCAGCCAAGATGTAGTGGGTTGGGTTGGAAGTGGTCTAGAGCAGTTCTTC. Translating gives CASSQDVVGWVGSGLEQFF.

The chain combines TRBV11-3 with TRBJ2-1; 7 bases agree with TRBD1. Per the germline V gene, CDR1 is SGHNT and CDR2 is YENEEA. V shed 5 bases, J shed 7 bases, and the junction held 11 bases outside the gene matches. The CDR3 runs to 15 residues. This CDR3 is CASSLRGREGNEQFF. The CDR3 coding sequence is TGTGCCAGCAGCCTTAGGGGGCGCGAAGGGAATGAGCAGTTCTTC.

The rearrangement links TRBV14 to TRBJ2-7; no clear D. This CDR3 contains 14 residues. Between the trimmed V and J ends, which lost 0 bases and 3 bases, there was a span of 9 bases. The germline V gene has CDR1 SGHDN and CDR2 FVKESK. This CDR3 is CASSQDLFLYEQYF. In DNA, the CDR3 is TGTGCCAGCAGCCAAGATTTGTTTCTCTACGAGCAGTACTTC.